Below are 14 T cell receptor beta chains sequenced from a single sample in a study of beta chain features in type 1 diabetes. The study's findings and limits: All four CD4+ subsets of Type 1 diabetes patients contained TCRB CDR3s that were moderately but significantly shorter.

These receptors have no known antigen. The entirety of the isolated RNA underwent reverse transcription, so expressed TCRB transcripts were sequenced. Only in-frame clones appear in the TCRdb table, and some are missing; sequencing was by immunoSEQ multiplex PCR. The profile shows a few hundred thousand clones, about 15% of them singletons. Source material: naive CD4+ T cells from blood. These receptors were obtained from a man aged 30 to 39 with type 1 diabetes.

J is TRBJ2-7 and V is TRBV11-1; a weak D match, TRBD2 (6 bases). Germline V gene data show CDR1 as SGHAT and CDR2 as FQDESV (reference sequence). The CDR3 covers 12 residues. V gave up 5 bases and J gave up 7 bases, with 12 bases separating them. The chain's CDR3 is CASSLGGREQYF. CDR3 DNA: TGTGCCAGCAGCCTCGGGGGTAGGGAGCAGTACTTC.

This chain uses TRBV19 with TRBJ1-5, with 7 bases fitting TRBD1. Germline V CDR1 and CDR2: LNHDA, SQIVND (reference sequence). The V gene end was trimmed by 5 bases and the J gene end by 7 bases; junction bases not matched to a gene: 11. This CDR3 spans 15 amino acids. The CDR3 DNA sequence: TGTGCCAGTAGTGAGACAGGGCGAGTTGGACAGCCCCAGCATTTT. Its translation is CASSETGRVGQPQHF. The complete variable domain, with remaining parts taken from reference TRBV19 and TRBJ1-5, reads DGGITQSPKYLFRKEGQNVTLSCEQNLNHDAMYWYRQDPGQGLRLIYYSQIVNDFQKGDIAEGYSVSREKKESFPLTVTSAQKNPTAFYLCASSETGRVGQPQHFGDGTRLSIL.

This clone was counted between two and nine times. V and J are TRBV5-1 and TRBJ2-2; 12 bases are shared with TRBD1. From germline, CDR1 is SGHRS and CDR2 YFSETQ. CDR3 length: 15 residues. V trimming: 4 bases; J trimming: 6 bases; junction bases outside the gene matches: 4. CDR3 sequence: CASSIRDRGPGELFF. As DNA, the CDR3 is TGCGCCAGCAGCATCCGGGACAGGGGGCCCGGGGAGCTGTTTTTT.

The chain couples TRBV29-1 to TRBJ2-5; 8 nucleotides line up with TRBD2. The germline CDR1 and CDR2 sequences are SQVTM and ANQGSEA. V lost 7 bases, J lost 1 base, and 5 bases stayed unmatched. The CDR3 is 13 residues long. The CDR3 DNA is TGCAGCGCCGCCGGGGGGGGCCAAGAGACCCAGTACTTC. Translated, it gives CSAAGGGQETQYF. Full variable domain (missing parts from reference TRBV29-1 and TRBJ2-5): SAVISQKPSRDICQRGTSLTIQCQVDSQVTMMFWYRQQPGQSLTLIATANQGSEATYESGFVIDKFPISRPNLTFSTLTVSNMSPEDSSIYLCSAAGGGQETQYFGPGTRLLVL.

This clone was seen a few times. This chain uses TRBV18 with TRBJ2-1; 8 bases fit TRBD2. CDR3 length equals 16 residues. Germline CDR1 and CDR2: KGHSH and LQKENI. J was trimmed by 3 bases and V by 0 bases; bases with no gene match: 4. CDR3 DNA sequence: TGTGCCAGCTCACCACCGGCGGGGGGCCGCTACAATGAGCAGTTCTTC. Protein product: CASSPPAGGRYNEQFF.

The chain couples TRBV7-9 to TRBJ2-1, with 12 bases identical to TRBD2. The CDR3 contains 14 residues. The germline V gene encodes CDR1 SEHNR and CDR2 FQNEAQ (reference sequence). V gave up 2 bases and J gave up 12 bases; unmatched junction bases: 5. This chain's CDR3 is CASSLLAGGPGQFF. For the CDR3, the DNA is TGTGCCAGCAGCTTACTAGCGGGAGGGCCCGGGCAGTTCTTC.

The rearrangement links TRBV10-3 to TRBJ2-4, with 9 bases matching TRBD1. Germline values: CDR1 ENHRY, CDR2 SYGVKD. CDR3 length: 16 amino acids. V trimming: 3 bases; J trimming: 3 bases; junction bases outside the gene matches: 6. CDR3 coding DNA: TGTGCCATCAGTGACGGACAGGGGCTAGGCAAAAACATTCAGTACTTC. Encoded protein: CAISDGQGLGKNIQYF.

V and J are TRBV7-7 and TRBJ2-5; D may be TRBD1 (5 bases). V was cut by 5 bases and J by 4 bases, with 8 bases left in between. CDR3 length equals 12 residues. Per the germline V gene, CDR1 is SSHAT and CDR2 is FNYEAQ (reference sequence). CDR3 region: CASSGQGETQYF. The CDR3 region has the DNA TGTGCCAGCAGCGGACAAGGAGAGACCCAGTACTTC.

This clone was seen a handful of times. The chain links TRBV30 to TRBJ2-3; 9 bases fit TRBD2. Germline lookup yields CDR1 GTSNPN and CDR2 SVGIG (reference sequence). The CDR3 length is 17 residues. Trimming cost V 0 bases and J 6 bases; bases outside gene matches: 13. The chain's CDR3 is CAWSVIGAAGGRDTQYF. CDR3 coding DNA: TGTGCCTGGAGTGTGATAGGGGCGGCGGGGGGGAGGGATACGCAGTATTTT.

The J gene is TRBJ1-2, the V gene TRBV7-9; D is perhaps TRBD1 (6 bases). From germline, CDR1 is SEHNR and CDR2 FQNEAQ (reference sequence). Trimming removed 0 bases at V and 4 bases at J, with 12 bases between. This CDR3 is 15 amino acids long. The CDR3 DNA sequence: TGTGCCAGCAGCTTAGCTGACAGGAGATCCTATGGCTACACCTTC. As protein: CASSLADRRSYGYTF.

The rearrangement links TRBV5-5 to TRBJ2-2, with TRBD2 matching 11 bases. The CDR3 loop spans 15 amino acids. Germline V gives CDR1 SGHKS, CDR2 YYEKEE (reference sequence). The V and J ends lost 4 bases and 2 bases, in that order; junction bases with no gene match: 1. This CDR3 is CASSLAGGNTGELFF. The CDR3 DNA reads TGTGCCAGCAGCCTAGCGGGAGGAAACACCGGGGAGCTGTTTTTT.

This chain joins TRBV5-4 and TRBJ1-2, with 8 nucleotides matching TRBD1. In germline, CDR1 is SGHNT, CDR2 YYREEE (reference sequence). V was clipped by 5 bases and J by 5 bases; unmatched bases: 8. The CDR3 spans 14 residues. CDR3 sequence: CASRKGQDAYGYTF. CDR3 DNA sequence: TGTGCCAGCAGAAAGGGACAGGACGCTTATGGCTACACCTTC. Full variable domain (remainder filled in from reference TRBV5-4 and TRBJ1-2): ETGVTQSPTHLIKTRGQQVTLRCSSQSGHNTVSWYQQALGQGPQFIFQYYREEENGRGNFPPRFSGLQFPNYSSELNVNALELDDSALYLCASRKGQDAYGYTFGSGTRLTVV.

A note on this clone: Other DNA sequences in this sample translate to the same CDR3. The CDR3 nucleotides read TGTGCCAGCAGCTGGACAGGAGGGGGTTACACCTTC. Encoded protein: CASSWTGGGYTF. J is TRBJ1-2 and V is TRBV7-9, with TRBD1 matching over 7 bases. V was pared by 4 bases and J by 11 bases, with 7 bases of the junction left unmatched. The CDR3 runs 12 residues. In germline, CDR1 is SEHNR, CDR2 FQNEAQ (reference sequence).

In its sample, this clone was seen a few times. The chain combines TRBV30 with TRBJ1-3; no clear D gene. This CDR3 comprises 12 residues. CDR1 and CDR2 from the germline V gene are GTSNPN and SVGIG (reference sequence). V was cut by 2 bases and J by 14 bases, with 16 bases left in between. The CDR3 is CAWSPSAVNLYF. CDR3 in DNA: TGTGCCTGGAGTCCGAGTGCGGTCAACCTATATTTT. Full variable domain (missing parts from reference TRBV30 and TRBJ1-3): SQTIHQWPATLVQPVGSPLSLECTVEGTSNPNLYWYRQAAGRGLQLLFYSVGIGQISSEVPQNLSASRPQDRQFILSSKKLLLSDSGFYLCAWSPSAVNLYFGEGSWLTVV.